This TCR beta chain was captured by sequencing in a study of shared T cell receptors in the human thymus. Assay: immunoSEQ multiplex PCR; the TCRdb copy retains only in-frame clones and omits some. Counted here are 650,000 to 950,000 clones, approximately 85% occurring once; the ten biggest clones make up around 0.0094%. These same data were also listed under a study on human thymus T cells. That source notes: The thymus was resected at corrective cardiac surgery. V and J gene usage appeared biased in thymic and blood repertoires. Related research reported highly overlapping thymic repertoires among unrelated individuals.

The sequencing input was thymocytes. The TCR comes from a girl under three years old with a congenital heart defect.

For the CDR3, the DNA is TGTGCCAGCATCCTGGGGCAGGGTGGGACTAGCGGGGGGGCACGGAACAATGAGCAGTTCTTC. Protein sequence: CASILGQGGTSGGARNNEQFF. V and J are TRBV28 and TRBJ2-1; 16 bases are shared with TRBD2. Germline CDR1 reads MDHEN; CDR2 reads SYDVKM. The CDR3 length is 21 residues. V lost 7 bases and J lost 5; bases outside the gene matches: 20.